These 5 T cell receptor beta chains share one sample of origin, sequenced in a study of cytomegalovirus exposure and HLA in healthy donors. 13 Jbeta primers and 60 Vbeta primers were used for the PCR. Libraries were prepared by immunoSEQ multiplex PCR; TCRdb keeps only in-frame clonotypes and omits some of them. The sample lists tens of thousands of clones; about 60% were seen once. Material for sequencing was PBMCs. Every receptor here comes from a man aged 50 to 59 in good health and CMV-seropositive.

The J gene is TRBJ1-1, the V gene TRBV5-1; possibly TRBD1 for D (6 bases). The V gene lost 0 bases and the J gene lost 3 bases, with 9 bases spanning the gap. The CDR3 is 14 residues long. Looked up from germline, CDR1 is SGHRS and CDR2 is YFSETQ. The CDR3 reads CASSLVQGDTEAFF. CDR3 nucleotides: TGCGCCAGCAGCTTGGTACAGGGTGACACTGAAGCTTTCTTT.

CDR3 protein: CASSSDIRAYEQYF. In DNA form, the CDR3 reads TGTGCCAGCAGCTCGGACATTAGGGCCTACGAGCAGTACTTC. This chain joins TRBV7-9 and TRBJ2-7, with D possibly being TRBD1 (5 bases). The V end was cut by 4 bases, the J end by 2 bases, with 12 bases between. CDR3 length: 14 amino acids. CDR1 SEHNR and CDR2 FQNEAQ come from the germline V gene (reference sequence).

The chain employs TRBV28 and TRBJ2-7, with 7 bases that match TRBD2. Germline CDR1 and CDR2: MDHEN and SYDVKM. J gave up 3 bases and V 5 bases, and 7 bases lay outside the gene matches. The CDR3 is 14 residues long. For the CDR3, the DNA is TGTGCCAGCAGTGTCCCCGGCGGGGGCTACGAGCAGTACTTC. It codes for CASSVPGGGYEQYF.

This chain uses TRBV25-1 with TRBJ2-7, with 7 bases that match TRBD1. This CDR3 contains 14 residues. Germline CDR1 reads MGHDK; CDR2 reads SYGVNS. The junction had 4 bases not matched to a gene; V was cut back by 2 bases and J by 3 bases. DNA of the CDR3: TGTGCCAGCAGTGAAAGGGGGCAGTTCTACGAGCAGTACTTC. Translation gives CASSERGQFYEQYF.

The sample holds a few counts of this clone. This chain links TRBV19 with TRBJ2-7; D might be TRBD1 (6 bases). Germline CDR1 and CDR2: LNHDA and SQIVND (reference sequence). The CDR3 is 15 residues long. V lost 3 bases and J 6 bases, leaving 18 bases between the germline ends. This chain's CDR3 is CASSMVAQGMPEQYF. DNA for the CDR3: TGTGCCAGTAGTATGGTGGCACAGGGCATGCCCGAGCAGTACTTC.